These T cell receptor beta chains were read from a single sample in a study of T-cell reconstitution after alpha-beta-depleted transplantation in children. TCRdb re-derived calls from the PCR reads in MiXCR, one entry per CDR3 protein. The sample holds around 380,000 distinct CDR3 sequences, about a tenth seen once. Sequenced material: PBMCs from the stem cell graft donor, taken from the stem cell graft. The receptors shown here come from a human donor who donated a stem cell graft to a child with acute myeloid leukemia. CDR3s leave out the opening cysteine and the closing phenylalanine or tryptophan. The size entry is marked missing in some rows and otherwise reads once, few, many or a size class.

v_call	clone_size	j_call	cdr3_aa
TRBV11-2	NA	TRBJ2-5	ASSLDPRRPETQY
TRBV15	few	TRBJ2-5	ATNPLGGRLETQY
TRBV27	many	TRBJ2-7	ASSLLQGNEQY
TRBV9	NA	TRBJ2-3	ASSVDGGGEPDTQY
TRBV29-1	NA	TRBJ2-1	SLTNLAGRPYNEQF
TRBV24-1	many	TRBJ2-1	ATSDLQGYEQF
TRBV7-9	NA	TRBJ2-2	ASSRPEAGELF
TRBV7-2	NA	TRBJ2-1	ASTWSGATYNEQF
TRBV9	NA	TRBJ2-1	ASSDGGSSGGFSYNEQF
TRBV28	many	TRBJ1-1	ASNRRGTNTEAF
TRBV12-3/TRBV12-4	few	TRBJ2-7	ASSLATGYYEQY
TRBV29-1	few	TRBJ1-2	SVRTVNYGYT
TRBV5-1	many	TRBJ2-1	ASSLTAGGWEQF
TRBV20-1	NA	TRBJ1-6	SARPAGQGENNSPLH
TRBV6-5	NA	TRBJ2-1	ASSYSGQGTEQF
TRBV18	NA	TRBJ1-3	ASSLYDRSDTIY
TRBV11-3	few	TRBJ2-3	ASTRTGSDTQY
TRBV5-1	NA	TRBJ2-1	ASSFTAYNEQF
TRBV20-1	few	TRBJ2-2	SSGLGGTGELF
TRBV9	NA	TRBJ2-7	ASSVGGQGAPHEQY
TRBV20-1	NA	TRBJ2-7	SARGDHSYEQY
TRBV12-3/TRBV12-4	NA	TRBJ2-5	ASSPGQKSAQY
TRBV10-3	NA	TRBJ1-3	AIGREGNTIY
TRBV5-5	few	TRBJ2-1	ASQGVEQF
TRBV12-3/TRBV12-4	few	TRBJ1-4	ASSMGRTDLTNEKLF
TRBV5-1	many	TRBJ2-4	ASSFLGLGGIAKNIQY
TRBV20-1	many	TRBJ2-5	SARWGAGGQETQY
TRBV7-2	few	TRBJ1-1	ASSQGSMGTEAF
TRBV18	few	TRBJ1-1	ASSPKTGANTEAF
TRBV12-5	once	TRBJ2-1	ASGLHSSYNEQF
TRBV2	NA	TRBJ2-1	ARRRTSGVHEQF
TRBV5-1	few	TRBJ1-1	ASSSGDDDTEAF
TRBV20-1	NA	TRBJ2-7	SAGQGLGYEQY
TRBV10-3	NA	TRBJ2-5	AISETQGGRGETQY